These T cell receptor beta chains were read from a single sample in a study of blood T cell repertoires in COVID-19. Data came from immunoSEQ multiplex PCR; TCRdb stores just in-frame clones and leaves some out. The sample carries a few hundred thousand clones, about 89% recorded once. Sequencing used PBMCs or T cells enriched from blood (not recorded which). The receptors were sampled from a man aged 40-49 years in a cohort exposed to, infected with or recovered from COVID-19 (not recorded which). Each CDR3 is given with its conserved first and last residue. The D gene is left open where the match is weak. Size is stated for part of the rows, as once, few or many counts, or as a class when the clone is expanded.

v_call	d_call	j_call	clone_size	cdr3_aa	cdr3_nt
TRBV6-5	-	TRBJ1-5	-	CASSYRGWSNQPQHF	TGTGCCAGCAGTTACAGGGGTTGGAGCAATCAGCCCCAGCATTTT
TRBV6-5	TRBD2	TRBJ2-1	-	CASIPTSGAYNEQFF	TGTGCCAGCATCCCAACTAGCGGAGCTTACAATGAGCAGTTCTTC
TRBV2	-	TRBJ2-7	-	CASRLQGFSYEQYF	TGTGCCAGCAGACTACAGGGATTCTCCTACGAGCAGTACTTC
TRBV5-1	TRBD1	TRBJ2-7	-	CASSSDRGAEQYF	TGCGCCAGCAGCTCCGACAGGGGGGCCGAGCAGTACTTC
TRBV18	-	TRBJ1-4	-	CASSPMTSVREKLFF	TGTGCCAGCTCACCGATGACATCCGTTCGCGAAAAACTGTTTTTT
TRBV5-1	TRBD2	TRBJ2-1	-	CASSSPGLAGASYNEQFF	TGCGCCAGCAGCTCACCGGGACTAGCGGGCGCCTCCTACAATGAGCAGTTCTTC
TRBV5-1	TRBD1	TRBJ2-6	-	CASSVTGSGANVLTF	TGCGCCAGCAGCGTGACAGGGTCTGGGGCCAACGTCCTGACTTTC
TRBV5-4	-	TRBJ1-4	-	CASRADGGASEKLFF	TGTGCCAGCAGGGCGGACGGGGGAGCGAGTGAAAAACTGTTTTTT
TRBV28	-	TRBJ2-7	-	CASSSGYEQYF	TGTGCCAGCAGTTCAGGCTACGAGCAGTACTTC
TRBV6-1	-	TRBJ2-2	-	CASSESISRGGELFF	TGTGCCAGCAGTGAATCAATATCCCGGGGTGGGGAGCTGTTTTTT
TRBV7-3	-	TRBJ1-1	-	CASSLGGRSEAFF	TGTGCCAGCAGCTTAGGAGGGAGATCTGAAGCTTTCTTT
TRBV9	TRBD2	TRBJ2-2	-	CASSVDQAGATGELFF	TGTGCCAGCAGCGTAGATCAAGCGGGAGCCACCGGGGAGCTGTTTTTT
TRBV9	TRBD2	TRBJ2-1	-	CASSVGTSGGSSYNEQFF	TGTGCCAGCAGCGTAGGTACTAGCGGAGGGAGCTCCTACAATGAGCAGTTCTTC
TRBV19	TRBD1	TRBJ1-2	-	CASYRAGTGETGYTF	TGTGCCAGTTATCGAGCCGGGACAGGGGAGACGGGCTACACCTTC
TRBV18	TRBD2	TRBJ2-3	-	CASSPGGSTDTQYF	TGTGCCAGCTCACCGGGAGGGAGCACAGATACGCAGTATTTT
TRBV6-5	TRBD2	TRBJ2-4	-	CASSYLAGGNNIQYF	TGTGCCAGCAGTTACCTAGCGGGAGGTAATAACATTCAGTACTTC
TRBV19	TRBD2	TRBJ2-2	few	CASRKLAANTGELFF	TGTGCCAGTAGAAAACTAGCGGCGAACACCGGGGAGCTGTTTTTT
TRBV12-5	-	TRBJ2-7	once	CASGRSYEQYF	TGTGCTAGTGGCCGCTCCTACGAGCAGTACTTC
TRBV24-1	TRBD1	TRBJ2-3	-	CATSGGTGKTDTQYF	TGTGCCACCAGCGGCGGGACAGGGAAGACAGATACGCAGTATTTT
TRBV2	TRBD1	TRBJ1-1	once	CASSRWRGQGDPEAFF	TGTGCCAGCAGTCGCTGGAGGGGACAGGGAGACCCTGAAGCTTTCTTT
TRBV3-1/TRBV3-2	-	TRBJ2-7	many	CASSQALGAIFSEQYF	TGTGCCAGCAGCCAAGCGTTAGGGGCTATCTTTTCTGAGCAGTACTTC
TRBV7-2	-	TRBJ1-1	once	CASSPDTLLREAFF	TGTGCCAGCAGCCCCGACACCCTCCTAAGGGAAGCTTTCTTT
TRBV5-1	-	TRBJ2-5	-	CASSLNRDQETQYF	TGCGCCAGCAGCTTGAACAGGGACCAAGAGACCCAGTACTTC
TRBV18	-	TRBJ1-6	once	CASSLPRQGNSPLHF	TGTGCCAGCTCACTGCCCCGGCAGGGCAATTCACCCCTCCACTTT
TRBV5-1	-	TRBJ2-3	-	CASSLERPSTDTQYF	TGCGCCAGCAGCTTGGAGCGCCCTAGCACAGATACGCAGTATTTT
TRBV19	TRBD2	TRBJ2-2	-	CASSSHQLADGYGGELFF	TGTGCCAGTAGTTCACACCAACTAGCGGATGGTTATGGCGGGGAGCTGTTTTTT
TRBV21-1	-	TRBJ2-1	-	CASSKQGAIYNEQFF	TGTGCCAGCAGCAAACAGGGGGCAATTTACAATGAGCAGTTCTTC
TRBV27	-	TRBJ1-4	-	CASSRRDGNEKLFF	TGTGCCAGCTCCCGGCGGGACGGTAATGAAAAACTGTTTTTT
TRBV28	-	TRBJ2-7	-	CATQRSYEQYF	TGTGCCACCCAGCGCTCCTACGAGCAGTACTTC
TRBV18	TRBD1	TRBJ1-1	-	CASSLDRTNTEAFF	TGTGCCAGCTCACTGGACAGGACGAACACTGAAGCTTTCTTT
TRBV9	TRBD1	TRBJ2-1	-	CASSVAGQGAGEQFF	TGTGCCAGCAGCGTAGCGGGTCAGGGGGCGGGTGAGCAGTTCTTC
TRBV27	TRBD2	TRBJ2-7	-	CASSYASGSPYEQYF	TGTGCCAGCAGTTATGCTAGCGGGAGTCCCTACGAGCAGTACTTC
TRBV5-4	TRBD1	TRBJ1-3	-	CASSLGGRAGNTIYF	TGTGCCAGCAGCTTAGGGGGCCGGGCTGGAAACACCATATATTTT
TRBV5-1	-	TRBJ2-5	-	CASSITRSQETQYF	TGCGCCAGCAGCATTACTAGGAGCCAAGAGACCCAGTACTTC
TRBV19	TRBD2	TRBJ2-7	-	CASSTRLAGLNEQYF	TGTGCCAGTAGTACGAGACTAGCGGGACTAAACGAGCAGTACTTC
TRBV7-2	TRBD2	TRBJ2-5	-	CASSLSGRGETQYF	TGTGCCAGCAGCTTAAGCGGGAGAGGTGAGACCCAGTACTTC
TRBV6-5	TRBD1	TRBJ1-2	-	CASRDSSNYGYTF	TGTGCCAGCCGGGACAGCTCTAACTATGGCTACACCTTC
TRBV11-3	-	TRBJ1-1	-	CASSSQFNTEAFF	TGTGCCAGCAGCTCCCAATTCAACACTGAAGCTTTCTTT
TRBV6-2/TRBV6-3	-	TRBJ2-7	-	CASSADWEQYF	TGTGCCAGCAGCGCAGATTGGGAGCAGTACTTC
TRBV5-5	-	TRBJ2-3	-	CASSLAGGSTDTQYF	TGTGCCAGCAGCTTGGCGGGGGGCAGCACAGATACGCAGTATTTT
TRBV20-1	TRBD1	TRBJ1-1	-	CSASWTGRTEAFF	TGCAGTGCTAGTTGGACAGGGCGAACTGAAGCTTTCTTT
TRBV27	TRBD1	TRBJ1-6	-	CASSSRQGASPLHF	TGTGCCAGCAGTTCCCGACAGGGGGCTTCACCCCTCCACTTT
TRBV19	TRBD1	TRBJ2-7	-	CASRRQGAREQYF	TGTGCCAGTAGAAGACAGGGCGCGCGGGAGCAGTACTTC
TRBV7-9	-	TRBJ1-1	-	CASSSSGQRNTEAFF	TGTGCCAGCAGCTCGTCTGGACAGAGGAACACTGAAGCTTTCTTT
TRBV10-3	TRBD2	TRBJ2-2	-	CAITGLANTGELFF	TGTGCCATCACGGGACTAGCGAACACCGGGGAGCTGTTTTTT
TRBV9	TRBD1	TRBJ1-1	-	CASRTGASMNTEAFF	TGTGCCAGCAGAACAGGGGCGAGCATGAACACTGAAGCTTTCTTT
TRBV18	TRBD1	TRBJ1-5	few	CASSQGQVNQPQHF	TGTGCCAGCTCACAGGGACAGGTTAATCAGCCCCAGCATTTT
TRBV6-5	TRBD2	TRBJ2-2	-	CASSRTRAGELFF	TGTGCCAGCAGTAGGACTAGGGCCGGGGAGCTGTTTTTT
TRBV28	TRBD1	TRBJ1-1	-	CASSRGQGGTEAFF	TGTGCCAGCAGTAGGGGACAGGGGGGCACTGAAGCTTTCTTT
TRBV4-1	TRBD1	TRBJ2-7	-	CASSHRTGTGDYEQYF	TGCGCCAGCAGCCACCGCACGGGGACAGGGGACTACGAGCAGTACTTC